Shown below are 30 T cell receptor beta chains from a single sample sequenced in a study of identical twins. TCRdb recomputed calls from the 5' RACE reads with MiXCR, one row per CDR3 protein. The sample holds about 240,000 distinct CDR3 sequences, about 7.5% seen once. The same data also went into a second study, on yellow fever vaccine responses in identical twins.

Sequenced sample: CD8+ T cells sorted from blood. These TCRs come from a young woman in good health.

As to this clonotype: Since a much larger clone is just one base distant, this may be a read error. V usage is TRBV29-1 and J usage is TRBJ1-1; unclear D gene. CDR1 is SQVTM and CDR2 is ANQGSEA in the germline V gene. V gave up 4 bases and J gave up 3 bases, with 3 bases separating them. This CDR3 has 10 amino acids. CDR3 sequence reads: CSVGDTEAFF. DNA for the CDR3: TGCAGCGTTGGGGACACTGAAGCTTTCTTT.

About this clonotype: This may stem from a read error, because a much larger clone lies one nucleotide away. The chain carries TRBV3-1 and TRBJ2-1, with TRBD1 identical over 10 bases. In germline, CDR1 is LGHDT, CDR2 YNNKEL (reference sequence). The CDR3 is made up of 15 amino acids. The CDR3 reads CACSRGTGEIGEQFF. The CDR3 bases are TGTGCCTGCAGCCGAGGGACAGGGGAAATTGGTGAGCAGTTCTTC.

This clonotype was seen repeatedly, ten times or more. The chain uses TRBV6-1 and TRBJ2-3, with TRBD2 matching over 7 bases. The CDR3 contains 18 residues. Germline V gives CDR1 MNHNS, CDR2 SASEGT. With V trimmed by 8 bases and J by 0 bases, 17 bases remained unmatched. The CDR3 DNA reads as TGTGCCAGCTCCCGCCCTCGTGCGGGAGCCCCAAGCACAGATACGCAGTATTTT. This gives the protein CASSRPRAGAPSTDTQYF.

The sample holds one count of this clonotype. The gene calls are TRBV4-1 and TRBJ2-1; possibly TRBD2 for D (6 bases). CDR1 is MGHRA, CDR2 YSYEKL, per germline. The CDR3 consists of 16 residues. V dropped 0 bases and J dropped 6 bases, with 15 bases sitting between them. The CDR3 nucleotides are TGCGCCAGCAGCCAAGATCGGATTGGGACTCTCAATGAGCAGTTCTTC. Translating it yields CASSQDRIGTLNEQFF.

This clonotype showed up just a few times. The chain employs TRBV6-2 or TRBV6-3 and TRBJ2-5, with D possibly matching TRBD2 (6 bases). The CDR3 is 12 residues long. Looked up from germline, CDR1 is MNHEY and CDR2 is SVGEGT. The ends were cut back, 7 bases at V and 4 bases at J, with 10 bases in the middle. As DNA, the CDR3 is TGTGCCAGCACCCTGGGGGGAGAGACCCAGTACTTC. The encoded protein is CASTLGGETQYF.

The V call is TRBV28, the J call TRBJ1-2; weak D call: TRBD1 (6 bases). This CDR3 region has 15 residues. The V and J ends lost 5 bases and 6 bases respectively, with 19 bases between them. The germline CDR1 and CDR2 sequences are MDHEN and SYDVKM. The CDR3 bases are TGTGCCAGCAGTCTCATCTTCCGGGACACCCATGGCTACACCTTC. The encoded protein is CASSLIFRDTHGYTF.

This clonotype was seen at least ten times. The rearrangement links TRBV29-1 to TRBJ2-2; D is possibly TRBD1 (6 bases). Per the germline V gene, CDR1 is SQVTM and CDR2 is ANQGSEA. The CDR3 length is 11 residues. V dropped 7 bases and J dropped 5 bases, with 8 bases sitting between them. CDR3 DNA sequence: TGCAGCGCCACAGGGACCGGGGAGCTGTTTTTT. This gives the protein CSATGTGELFF.

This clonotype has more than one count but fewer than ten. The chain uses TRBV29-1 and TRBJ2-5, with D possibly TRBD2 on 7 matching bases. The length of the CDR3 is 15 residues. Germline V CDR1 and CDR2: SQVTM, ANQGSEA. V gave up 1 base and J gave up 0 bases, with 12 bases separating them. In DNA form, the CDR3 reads TGCAGCGTTGAAGCGCGGGGGCGAAACCAAGAGACCCAGTACTTC. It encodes CSVEARGRNQETQYF.

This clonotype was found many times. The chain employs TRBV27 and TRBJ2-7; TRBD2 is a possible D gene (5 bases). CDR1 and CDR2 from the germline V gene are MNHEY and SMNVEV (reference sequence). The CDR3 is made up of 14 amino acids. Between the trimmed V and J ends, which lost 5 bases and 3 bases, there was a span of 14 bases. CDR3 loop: CASSPMRGGYEQYF. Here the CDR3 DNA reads TGTGCCAGCAGTCCCATGAGAGGAGGCTACGAGCAGTACTTC.

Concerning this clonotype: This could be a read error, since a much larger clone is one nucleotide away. CDR3 DNA: TGTGCCAGCAGTTTATCGCCGTACGTGGAGCAGTACGTC. As protein: CASSLSPYVEQYV. The V and J genes are TRBV12-3 or TRBV12-4 and TRBJ2-7; D is unresolved. CDR3 length equals 13 residues. V lost 2 bases and J 7 bases, leaving 12 bases between the germline ends.

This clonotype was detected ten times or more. The CDR3 DNA reads as TGTGCCAGCAGTGACTCGACAGGGGCAGCCGGGGAGCTGTTTTTT. As protein: CASSDSTGAAGELFF. The V gene is TRBV6-4, the J gene TRBJ2-2; 8 bases are a match to TRBD1. Looked up from germline, CDR1 is MRHNA and CDR2 is SNTAGT. V lost 0 bases and J lost 6; bases outside the gene matches: 3. This CDR3 has 15 residues.

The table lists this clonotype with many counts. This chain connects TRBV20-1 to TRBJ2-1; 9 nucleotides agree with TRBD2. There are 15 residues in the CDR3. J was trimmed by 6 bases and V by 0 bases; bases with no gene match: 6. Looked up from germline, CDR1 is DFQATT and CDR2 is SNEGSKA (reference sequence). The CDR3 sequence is CSAREWLAGSNEQFF. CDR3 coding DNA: TGCAGTGCTAGAGAATGGCTAGCGGGGAGCAATGAGCAGTTCTTC.

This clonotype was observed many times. CDR3 DNA sequence: TGCAGCGTGGCCCTACCCTCCTCCTACAATGAGCAGTTCTTC. Amino acid sequence: CSVALPSSYNEQFF. V is TRBV29-1 and J is TRBJ2-1; D is uncertain. V lost 6 bases and J 0 bases, leaving 12 bases between the germline ends. The CDR3 is 14 residues long. Germline V CDR1 and CDR2: SQVTM, ANQGSEA.

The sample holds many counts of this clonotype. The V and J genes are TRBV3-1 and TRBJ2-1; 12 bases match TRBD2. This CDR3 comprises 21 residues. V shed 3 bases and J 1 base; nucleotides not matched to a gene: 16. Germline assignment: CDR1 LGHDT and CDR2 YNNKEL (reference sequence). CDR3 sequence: CASSHLLSLAGGPRSYNEQFF. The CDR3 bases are TGTGCCAGCAGCCATCTCCTTTCGCTAGCGGGAGGGCCCAGGTCCTACAATGAGCAGTTCTTC.

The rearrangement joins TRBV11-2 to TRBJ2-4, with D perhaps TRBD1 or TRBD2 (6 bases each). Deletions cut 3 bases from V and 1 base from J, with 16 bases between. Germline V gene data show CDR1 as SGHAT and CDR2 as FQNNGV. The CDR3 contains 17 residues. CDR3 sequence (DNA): TGTGCCAGCAGCTTTCGAGATCTAGGGGGGGCCAAAAACATTCAGTACTTC. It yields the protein CASSFRDLGGAKNIQYF.

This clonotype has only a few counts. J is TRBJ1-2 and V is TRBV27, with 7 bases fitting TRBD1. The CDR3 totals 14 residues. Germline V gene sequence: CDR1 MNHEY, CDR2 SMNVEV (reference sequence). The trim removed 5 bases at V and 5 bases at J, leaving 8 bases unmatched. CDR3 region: CASSPGTVLYGYTF. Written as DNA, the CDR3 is TGTGCCAGCAGTCCAGGGACAGTGTTGTATGGCTACACCTTC.

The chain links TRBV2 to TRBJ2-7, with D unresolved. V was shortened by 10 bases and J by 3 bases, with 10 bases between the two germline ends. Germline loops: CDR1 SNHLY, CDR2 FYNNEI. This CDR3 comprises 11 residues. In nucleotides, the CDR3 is TGTGCCACCTACTCGCGCTACGAGCAGTACTTC. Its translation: CATYSRYEQYF.

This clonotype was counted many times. The CDR3 DNA reads TGTGCCAGCAGCCAGGTGGACCCCACAGATACGCAGTATTTT. Residues: CASSQVDPTDTQYF. This chain uses TRBV3-1 with TRBJ2-3; no clear D gene. Germline values: CDR1 LGHDT, CDR2 YNNKEL (reference sequence). V was cut by 3 bases and J by 2 bases, with 9 bases left in between. CDR3 length equals 14 residues.

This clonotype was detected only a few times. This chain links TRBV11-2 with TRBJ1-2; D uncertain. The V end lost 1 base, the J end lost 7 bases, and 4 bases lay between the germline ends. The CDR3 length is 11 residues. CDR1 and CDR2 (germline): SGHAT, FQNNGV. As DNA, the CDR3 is TGTGCCAGCAGCTTAGGGGTTGGCTACACCTTC. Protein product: CASSLGVGYTF.

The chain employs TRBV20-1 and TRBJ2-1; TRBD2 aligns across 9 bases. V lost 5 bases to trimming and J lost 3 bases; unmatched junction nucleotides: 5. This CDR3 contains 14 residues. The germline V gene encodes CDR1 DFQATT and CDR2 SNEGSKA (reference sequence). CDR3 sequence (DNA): TGCAGTGCTCTAGCGGGATCTGACTACAATGAGCAGTTCTTC. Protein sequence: CSALAGSDYNEQFF.

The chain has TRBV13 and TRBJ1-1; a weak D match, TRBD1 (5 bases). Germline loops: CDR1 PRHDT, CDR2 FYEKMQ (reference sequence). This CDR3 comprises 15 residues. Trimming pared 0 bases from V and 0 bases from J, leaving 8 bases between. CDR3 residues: CASSLGGHLNTEAFF. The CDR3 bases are TGTGCCAGCAGCTTAGGCGGACATCTGAACACTGAAGCTTTCTTT.

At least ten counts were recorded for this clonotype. In DNA form, the CDR3 reads TGTGCCAGCAGGGAGGGGGCTAACTATGGCTACACCTTC. It is translated as CASREGANYGYTF. The chain uses TRBV27 and TRBJ1-2; D may be TRBD1 (6 bases). The CDR3 loop spans 13 amino acids. Trimming took 6 bases from V and 0 from J, leaving 8 bases between them. Germline V CDR1 and CDR2: MNHEY, SMNVEV (reference sequence).

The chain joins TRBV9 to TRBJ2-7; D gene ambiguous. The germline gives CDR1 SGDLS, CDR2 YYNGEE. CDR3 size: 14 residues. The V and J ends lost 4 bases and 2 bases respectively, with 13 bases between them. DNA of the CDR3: TGTGCCAGCAGCCCGCGACGTCAGACCTACGAGCAGTACTTC. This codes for CASSPRRQTYEQYF.

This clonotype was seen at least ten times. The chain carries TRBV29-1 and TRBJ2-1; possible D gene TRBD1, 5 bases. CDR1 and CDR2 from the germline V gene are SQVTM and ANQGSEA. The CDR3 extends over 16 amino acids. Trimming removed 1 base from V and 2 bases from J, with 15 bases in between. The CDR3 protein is CSVEGLGRATYNEQFF. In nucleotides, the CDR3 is TGCAGCGTTGAAGGTCTCGGCAGGGCTACCTACAATGAGCAGTTCTTC.

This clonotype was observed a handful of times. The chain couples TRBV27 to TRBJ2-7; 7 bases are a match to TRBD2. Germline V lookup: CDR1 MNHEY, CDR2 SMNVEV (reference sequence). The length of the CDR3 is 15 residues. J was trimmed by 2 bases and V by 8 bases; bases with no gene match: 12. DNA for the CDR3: TGTGCCAGCGGAGCGGGGCCTAAGATCGCCTACGAGCAGTACTTC. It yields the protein CASGAGPKIAYEQYF.

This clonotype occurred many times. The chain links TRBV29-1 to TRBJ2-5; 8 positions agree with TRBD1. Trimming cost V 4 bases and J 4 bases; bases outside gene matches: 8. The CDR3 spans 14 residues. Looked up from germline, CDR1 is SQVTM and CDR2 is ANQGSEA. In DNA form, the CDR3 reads TGCAGCGTTGCGTCAGGGGGCGGGGTAGAGACCCAGTACTTC. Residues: CSVASGGGVETQYF.

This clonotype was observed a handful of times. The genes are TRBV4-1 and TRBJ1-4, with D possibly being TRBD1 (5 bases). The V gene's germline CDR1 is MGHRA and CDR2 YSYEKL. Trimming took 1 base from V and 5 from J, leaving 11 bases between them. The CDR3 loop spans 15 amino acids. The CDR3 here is CASSQVGGLNEKLFF. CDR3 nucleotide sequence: TGCGCCAGCAGCCAAGTCGGGGGGTTAAATGAAAAACTGTTTTTT.

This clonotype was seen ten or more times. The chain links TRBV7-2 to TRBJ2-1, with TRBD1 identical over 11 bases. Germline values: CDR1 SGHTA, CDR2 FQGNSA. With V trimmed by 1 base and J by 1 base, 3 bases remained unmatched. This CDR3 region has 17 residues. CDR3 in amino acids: CASSLGWDRGSYNEQFF. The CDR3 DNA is TGTGCCAGCAGCTTAGGGTGGGACAGGGGGTCCTACAATGAGCAGTTCTTC.

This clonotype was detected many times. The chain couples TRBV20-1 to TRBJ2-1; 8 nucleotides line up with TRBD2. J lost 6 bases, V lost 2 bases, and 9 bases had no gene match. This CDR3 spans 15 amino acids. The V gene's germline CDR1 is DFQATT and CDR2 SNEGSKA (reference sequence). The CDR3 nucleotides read TGCAGTGCTAGATATCCGGGACTAGGCCTCAATGAGCAGTTCTTC. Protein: CSARYPGLGLNEQFF.

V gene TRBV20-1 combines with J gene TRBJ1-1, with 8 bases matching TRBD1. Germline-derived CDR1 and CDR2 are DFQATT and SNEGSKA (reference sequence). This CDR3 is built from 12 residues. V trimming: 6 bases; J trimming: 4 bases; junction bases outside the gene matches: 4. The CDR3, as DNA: TGCAGTGCGCCCGGGACAGGCACTGAAGCTTTCTTT. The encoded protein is CSAPGTGTEAFF.